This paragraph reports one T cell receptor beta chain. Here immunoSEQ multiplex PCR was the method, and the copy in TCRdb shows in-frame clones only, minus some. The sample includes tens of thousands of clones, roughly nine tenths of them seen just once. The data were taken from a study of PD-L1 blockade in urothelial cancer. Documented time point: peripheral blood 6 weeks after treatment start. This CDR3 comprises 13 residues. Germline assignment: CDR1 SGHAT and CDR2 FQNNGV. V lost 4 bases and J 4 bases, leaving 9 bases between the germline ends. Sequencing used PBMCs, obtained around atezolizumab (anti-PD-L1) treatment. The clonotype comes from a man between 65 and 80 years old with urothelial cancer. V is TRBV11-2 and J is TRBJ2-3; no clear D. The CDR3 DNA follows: TGTGCCAGCAGCTCCCAAGTAGCAGATACGCAGTATTTT. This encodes CASSSQVADTQYF.